The clone carrying this TCR beta chain appeared a few times. Its antigen is currently unknown. No patient received treatment before thyroid surgery. MiXCR was used by TCRdb to re-call the PCR reads. Of 20,000 to 25,000 clones listed, around 19% are singletons. This sample was taken from a study of metastatic and nonmetastatic thyroid tumors. Trimming removed 3 bases from V and 8 bases from J; junction bases left unmatched: 7. This CDR3 contains 16 residues. The germline V gene encodes CDR1 MNHEY and CDR2 SMNVEV (reference sequence). Overall study results and limits: Malignant tumors reportedly showed significantly higher TCR beta diversity than benign nodules in both blood and tumor.

The sample comprised blood. The receptor was derived from a male donor with papillary thyroid cancer or a benign thyroid nodule (not recorded which). Some clones in this sample may be carry-over from other donors' samples. The chain couples TRBV27 to TRBJ2-1, with TRBD2 matching 13 bases. The CDR3 loop reads CASSFPTSGGPHEQFF. The CDR3 bases are TGTGCCAGCAGTTTCCCGACTAGCGGGGGGCCCCATGAGCAGTTCTTC.